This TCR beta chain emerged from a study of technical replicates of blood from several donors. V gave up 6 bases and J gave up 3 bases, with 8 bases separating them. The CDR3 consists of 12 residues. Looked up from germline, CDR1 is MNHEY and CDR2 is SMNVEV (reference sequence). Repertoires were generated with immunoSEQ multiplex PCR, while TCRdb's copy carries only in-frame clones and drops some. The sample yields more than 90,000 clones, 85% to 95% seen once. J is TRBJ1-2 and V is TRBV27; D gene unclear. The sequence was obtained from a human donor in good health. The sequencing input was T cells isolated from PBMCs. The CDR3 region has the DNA TGTGCCAGCAGGTCAGAATACTATGGCTACACCTTC. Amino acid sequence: CASRSEYYGYTF.